A selection of T cell receptor beta chains follows, all from one sample in a study of immune characteristics of hereditary and idiopathic chronic pancreatitis. Assay: immunoSEQ multiplex PCR; the TCRdb copy retains only in-frame clones and omits some. The table has roughly 860 clones, around two thirds seen once. Input material: pancreas tissue with idiopathic chronic pancreatitis. The receptor source for this set is a human donor with chronic pancreatitis. Both conserved end residues are part of each CDR3. The D gene is left open where the match is weak. Clone size is given for some rows only: seen once, a few or many times, or a class if the clone is expanded.

D gene	CDR3 length	V gene	clone size	J gene	CDR3 DNA	CDR3 protein
-	13	TRBV5-1	-	TRBJ2-7	TGCGCCAGCAGCTTGTTATCGGGGTCCGAGCAGTACTTC	CASSLLSGSEQYF
-	14	TRBV2	-	TRBJ1-2	TGTGCCAGCAGGATTGCAGGGAGGGACTATGGCTACACCTTC	CASRIAGRDYGYTF
-	17	TRBV4-2	-	TRBJ2-7	TGTGCCAGCAGCCAAAGGGACCCACAGGGAGGAGGTGGCGAGCAGTACTTC	CASSQRDPQGGGGEQYF
TRBD2	14	TRBV2	-	TRBJ2-7	TGTGCCAGCAGCGCAGGTCGGGGGGAGGGTGAGCAGTACTTC	CASSAGRGEGEQYF
-	12	TRBV18	few	TRBJ2-7	TGTGCCAGCTCACCAAACCGCCTCGAGCAGTACTTC	CASSPNRLEQYF
-	15	TRBV6-5	few	TRBJ1-3	TGTGCCAGCAGTTCCGAGACAGGAGGAGGAAACACCATATATTTT	CASSSETGGGNTIYF
TRBD1	15	TRBV6-1	-	TRBJ1-2	TGTGCCAGCAGTGAAGTTCAGGGGGCTAACTATGGCTACACCTTC	CASSEVQGANYGYTF
-	12	TRBV6-5	-	TRBJ2-7	TGTGCCAGCAGTACGGTGACCTACGAGCAGTACTTC	CASSTVTYEQYF
TRBD2	15	TRBV28	-	TRBJ2-1	TGTGCCAGCAGTTTTAGGACTAGCGGTGACAATGAGCAGTTCTTC	CASSFRTSGDNEQFF
-	13	TRBV2	-	TRBJ1-2	TGTGCCACCGAGGGGGTATTCGTAAATGGCTACACCTTC	CATEGVFVNGYTF
-	14	TRBV6-1	-	TRBJ1-2	TGTGCCAGCAGTGAAGCGGGAGATCACTATGGCTACACCTTC	CASSEAGDHYGYTF
-	14	TRBV29-1	-	TRBJ2-1	TGCAGCGTTGTTGTGGACGGGATGAACTATGAGCAGTTCTTC	CSVVVDGMNYEQFF
-	16	TRBV19	few	TRBJ1-3	TGTGCCAGTAGTATTGGGGGACACCGCTCTGGAAACACCATATATTTT	CASSIGGHRSGNTIYF
TRBD1	16	TRBV15	-	TRBJ1-2	TGTGCCACCAGCAGAGATCTTGGCAGGGGGCTCGGGGGCTACACCTTC	CATSRDLGRGLGGYTF
TRBD2	19	TRBV5-1	-	TRBJ2-7	TGCGCCAGCAGCTACAACCCGGGACTAGCGGGGGTTAGCGCCTACGAGCAGTACTTC	CASSYNPGLAGVSAYEQYF
-	15	TRBV10-3	-	TRBJ2-7	TGTGCCATCAGGGACGGACAGCGGTATTCCTACGAGCAGTACTTC	CAIRDGQRYSYEQYF
-	15	TRBV5-6	-	TRBJ1-2	TGTGCCAGCAGCTTTCTGGGGCCAAATAACTATGGCTACACCTTC	CASSFLGPNNYGYTF
TRBD2	15	TRBV6-5	few	TRBJ2-2	TGTGCCAGCAGTCATAGCGGGGGGGACACCGGGGAGCTGTTTTTT	CASSHSGGDTGELFF
-	13	TRBV10-2	few	TRBJ1-1	TGCGCCAGCAGGGTGGGACGGAACACTGAAGCTTTCTTT	CASRVGRNTEAFF
-	13	TRBV7-2	-	TRBJ1-1	TGTGCCAGCAGCTTTAATGTCCGGACTGAAGCTTTCTTT	CASSFNVRTEAFF
-	13	TRBV5-1	-	TRBJ1-1	TGCGCCAGCAGTAGCCGGTTGGACACTGAAGCTTTCTTT	CASSSRLDTEAFF
-	13	TRBV6-5	hyperexpanded	TRBJ2-7	TGTGCCAGCAGGCTACTAGCAAACTACGAGCAGTACTTC	CASRLLANYEQYF
-	16	TRBV6-4	-	TRBJ2-3	TGTGCCAGCAGTGCCACTCCTACCCCTAGCACAGATACGCAGTATTTT	CASSATPTPSTDTQYF
-	13	TRBV4-1	-	TRBJ2-7	TGCGCCAGCAGCCAAGGACCTACATACGAGCAGTACTTC	CASSQGPTYEQYF
-	11	TRBV7-9	few	TRBJ1-2	TGTGCCAGCCTCAGGGGAGCCAACTACACCTTC	CASLRGANYTF
TRBD1	15	TRBV7-2	-	TRBJ1-1	TGTGCCAGCAGCTTAGCCCCCCCGGGACAGGGGGCGCCTTTCTTT	CASSLAPPGQGAPFF
-	15	TRBV7-9	-	TRBJ2-1	TGTGCCAGCAGCTTATCGGTGGGGCGATGGAATGAGCAGTTCTTC	CASSLSVGRWNEQFF
-	13	TRBV11-3	-	TRBJ2-3	TGTGCCAGCAGCTTAGAGCTTAAAGATACGCAGTATTTT	CASSLELKDTQYF
-	14	TRBV27	-	TRBJ2-7	TGTGCCAGCAGTGCAAAAACTAACTCCTACGAGCAGTACTTC	CASSAKTNSYEQYF
TRBD1	15	TRBV3-1/TRBV3-2	-	TRBJ1-3	TGTGCCAGCAGCCTTAGACAGGGGACTGGAAACACCATATATTTT	CASSLRQGTGNTIYF
-	17	TRBV2	-	TRBJ2-3	TGTGCCAGCAGTGAAGCCATGCCAGTCCCTAGCACAGATACGCAGTATTTT	CASSEAMPVPSTDTQYF
-	13	TRBV7-2	-	TRBJ2-1	TGTGCCAGCAGCTTAGCAGCTGTTTTTGAGCAGTTCTTC	CASSLAAVFEQFF
TRBD1	14	TRBV6-5	-	TRBJ2-2	TGTGCCAGCAGGGGACAGGGAGCCGCCGGGGAGCTGTTTTTT	CASRGQGAAGELFF
-	14	TRBV3-1/TRBV3-2	-	TRBJ1-1	TGTGCCAGCAGCCAAGTCGGCCAGGCGTCCGAAGCTTTCTTT	CASSQVGQASEAFF
-	13	TRBV5-8	-	TRBJ2-2	TGTGCCAGCAGCTTGATGGGGGCCGGGGAGCTGTTTTTT	CASSLMGAGELFF
-	17	TRBV28	hyperexpanded	TRBJ1-2	TGTGCCAGCAGAACGCGACCCTCCAGTCTGATGACTTGGGGCTACACCTTC	CASRTRPSSLMTWGYTF
TRBD2	16	TRBV5-1	-	TRBJ2-5	TGCGCCAGCAGCTCGCAGACTAGCGGGGGGGCTGAGACCCAGTACTTC	CASSSQTSGGAETQYF
TRBD1	15	TRBV19	-	TRBJ2-2	TGTGCCAGTAGCCGTCAGGGGGCCGACACCGGGGAGCTGTTTTTT	CASSRQGADTGELFF
TRBD2	16	TRBV29-1	large	TRBJ2-1	TGCAGCGTTGAAGAGGCCGTGAGCGGGGAATACAATGAGCAGTTCTTC	CSVEEAVSGEYNEQFF
TRBD2	16	TRBV6-5	-	TRBJ2-4	TGTGCCAGCAGTTACTCTTCGCGGGGGGCCAAAAACATTCAGTACTTC	CASSYSSRGAKNIQYF
-	12	TRBV5-5	-	TRBJ1-2	TGTGCCAGCAGCGCGTTTAACTATGGCTACACCTTC	CASSAFNYGYTF
TRBD2	16	TRBV28	-	TRBJ2-1	TGTGCCAGCTCCAAGGGTAGCGGGAGCTCCTACAATGAGCAGTTCTTC	CASSKGSGSSYNEQFF
TRBD1	15	TRBV10-3	once	TRBJ2-2	TGTGCCATCAGCCAGACAGGGTGGGGAACCGGGGAGCTGTTTTTT	CAISQTGWGTGELFF
TRBD2	15	TRBV27	-	TRBJ2-1	TGTGCCAGCAGTCTCATACCGGGACTAGCAACTGAGCAGTTCTTC	CASSLIPGLATEQFF
-	17	TRBV19	-	TRBJ2-7	TGTGCCAGTAGTCCGATGGGATATCATGTTCACCCTTACGAGCAGTACTTC	CASSPMGYHVHPYEQYF
TRBD2	15	TRBV24-1	-	TRBJ2-1	TGTGCCACCATTACCTCGGGACTAACTGACAATGAGCAGTTCTTC	CATITSGLTDNEQFF
-	20	TRBV21-1	-	TRBJ1-6	TGTGCCAGCAGCAAAGAGGGCCGGACGGCGGAGAGCTCCTATAATTCACCCCTCCACTTT	CASSKEGRTAESSYNSPLHF
-	16	TRBV2	-	TRBJ2-3	TGTGCCAGCAGTGCTAACCTAGCGCGATACACAGATACGCAGTATTTT	CASSANLARYTDTQYF